Below, 16 T cell receptor beta chains from the same sample are listed, as sequenced in a study of vaccination and CD4 T cells after COVID-19. Sequenced with the Oncomine TCR Beta short-read assay was DNA taken from cultured CD4+ T cells. TCRdb called the PCR reads again in MiXCR, with one record for every CDR3 protein. This sample yields some 8,300 distinct CDR3 sequences, of which 36% are seen a single time; about 30% belongs to the top ten. Regarding treatment: roughly ten-day PBMC culture with coronavirus spike peptide pools or control peptides (ViraFEST assay). Prior to the COVID-19 pandemic (2011-2018), the unexposed donor's CD4+ T cells were collected. For these receptors, no antigen is known. The material sequenced was CD4+ T cells from blood, cultured in vitro. The receptor source for this set is a human donor in good health.

V is TRBV7-3 and J is TRBJ1-1; possible D gene TRBD1, 6 bases. CDR1 SGHTA and CDR2 FQGTGA come from the germline V gene. The CDR3 is made up of 15 amino acids. V lost 4 bases, J lost 5 bases, and 17 bases lay in between. Here the CDR3 DNA reads TGTGCCAGCAGCTCTGGGGGGGGCGCAGGGACTGAAGCTTTCTTT. This gives the protein CASSSGGGAGTEAFF.

This clonotype was counted a few times. V gene TRBV19 combines with J gene TRBJ2-6; D unresolved. This CDR3 has 15 residues. The ends were cut back, 6 bases at V and 0 bases at J, with 9 bases in the middle. The V gene's germline CDR1 is LNHDA and CDR2 SQIVND (reference sequence). The CDR3 loop is CASRYSDSGANVLTF. The CDR3 nucleotides read TGTGCCAGTAGGTACAGCGACTCTGGGGCCAACGTCCTGACTTTC.

The chain joins TRBV7-2 to TRBJ2-5; D is ambiguous. Germline V gene data show CDR1 as SGHTA and CDR2 as FQGNSA. The germline V and J ends were trimmed by 5 bases and 4 bases, with 17 bases remaining between them. The length of the CDR3 is 15 residues. In DNA, the CDR3 is TGTGCCAGCAGCCTACGGCCCGGGTCGATAGAGACCCAGTACTTC. This translates into CASSLRPGSIETQYF.

This clonotype appeared once. The chain couples TRBV2 to TRBJ2-7; 9 bases line up with TRBD1. Germline CDR1 SNHLY, CDR2 FYNNEI. CDR3 length equals 15 residues. V lost 6 bases to trimming and J lost 0 bases; unmatched junction nucleotides: 6. The CDR3, as DNA: TGTGCCAGCAGGGAGGGACAGGGTCTCTCCTACGAGCAGTACTTC. This gives the protein CASREGQGLSYEQYF.

This clonotype was found a few times. This chain uses TRBV24-1 with TRBJ1-1; D is undetermined. The CDR3 totals 14 residues. CDR1 and CDR2 from the germline V gene are KGHDR and SFDVKD. V shed 5 bases and J shed 8 bases, with 17 bases lying between them. CDR3 region: CATSALISLSEAFF. The CDR3 DNA follows: TGTGCCACCAGTGCCTTAATCTCCCTCTCAGAAGCTTTCTTT.

The chain joins TRBV19 to TRBJ2-1, with D uncertain. Germline CDR1 is LNHDA and CDR2 is SQIVND (reference sequence). This CDR3 has 11 amino acids. V was pared by 3 bases and J by 3 bases, with 0 bases between. CDR3 DNA: TGTGCCAGTAGTATCTACAATGAGCAGTTCTTC. Translating it yields CASSIYNEQFF. Together with reference TRBV19 and TRBJ2-1, the CDR3 gives the full variable domain: DGGITQSPKYLFRKEGQNVTLSCEQNLNHDAMYWYRQDPGQGLRLIYYSQIVNDFQKGDIAEGYSVSREKKESFPLTVTSAQKNPTAFYLCASSIYNEQFFGPGTRLTVL.

This sequence joins TRBV30 and TRBJ2-3; TRBD2 agrees at 14 bases. Germline-derived CDR1 and CDR2 are GTSNPN and SVGIG (reference sequence). This CDR3 contains 14 residues. V shed 2 bases and J 9 bases; nucleotides not matched to a gene: 4. CDR3 loop: CAWSRTSGGRTQYF. The CDR3 DNA reads as TGTGCCTGGAGTAGGACTAGCGGGGGGCGAACGCAGTATTTT. The variable domain in full, with the rest retrieved from reference TRBV30 and TRBJ2-3, is SQTIHQWPATLVQPVGSPLSLECTVEGTSNPNLYWYRQAAGRGLQLLFYSVGIGQISSEVPQNLSASRPQDRQFILSSKKLLLSDSGFYLCAWSRTSGGRTQYFGPGTRLTVL.

V gene TRBV5-8 combines with J gene TRBJ1-2; TRBD1 matches 7 bases. The CDR3 loop spans 14 amino acids. CDR1 and CDR2 (germline): SGHTS, YDEGEE. V was clipped by 7 bases and J by 0 bases; unmatched bases: 6. For the CDR3, the DNA is TGTGCCAGCGGCGGACAGGATACTAACTATGGCTACACCTTC. This encodes CASGGQDTNYGYTF.

This clonotype appeared a few times. This chain joins TRBV7-9 and TRBJ2-7; D is uncertain. V shed 1 base and J shed 10 bases, with 8 bases lying between them. CDR3 length: 11 residues. Germline V gene sequence: CDR1 SEHNR, CDR2 FQNEAQ (reference sequence). The CDR3 sequence is CASSLEQRQYF. Written as DNA, the CDR3 is TGTGCCAGCAGCTTAGAACAACGCCAGTACTTC.

The J gene is TRBJ2-3, the V gene TRBV20-1, with 7 bases lining up with TRBD1. Germline CDR1 DFQATT, CDR2 SNEGSKA (reference sequence). The CDR3 has 14 residues. V lost 6 bases and J lost 2; bases outside the gene matches: 8. This CDR3 reads CSAVRDRPTDTQYF. The CDR3 nucleotides read TGCAGTGCCGTCCGGGACAGACCCACAGATACGCAGTATTTT.

About this clonotype: One base away lies a much larger clone, so this may be a sequencing read error. V is TRBV18 and J is TRBJ1-1, with D maybe TRBD1 (5 bases). In germline, CDR1 is KGHSH, CDR2 LQKENI. The CDR3 extends over 13 amino acids. CDR3 amino acids: CASSAQENTKAFF. The CDR3 nucleotides are TGTGCCAGCTCAGCACAGGAGAACACTAAAGCTTTCTTT.

This clonotype was seen a few times. The rearrangement joins TRBV18 to TRBJ1-2; D is perhaps TRBD1 (6 bases). Trimming removed 4 bases from V and 4 bases from J, with 10 bases in between. The V gene's germline CDR1 is KGHSH and CDR2 LQKENI. The CDR3 extends over 13 amino acids. The CDR3 loop is CASSLQGLYGYTF. The CDR3 DNA follows: TGTGCCAGCTCACTACAGGGTCTCTATGGCTACACCTTC.

This clonotype is deemed medium-sized. V usage is TRBV6-1 and J usage is TRBJ1-6; D remains unclear. Trimming pared 1 base from V and 14 bases from J, leaving 6 bases between. The germline V gene has CDR1 MNHNS and CDR2 SASEGT. The CDR3 is made up of 11 amino acids. The CDR3 loop is CASSEGPTLHF. The DNA of the CDR3 is TGTGCCAGCAGTGAAGGCCCTACCCTCCACTTT.

The J gene is TRBJ2-5, the V gene TRBV28, with D unresolved. Germline CDR1 and CDR2: MDHEN and SYDVKM. Trimming pared 3 bases from V and 4 bases from J, leaving 6 bases between. The CDR3 covers 12 residues. The CDR3 loop is CASSLIGETQYF. CDR3 sequence (DNA): TGTGCCAGCAGTTTGATCGGAGAGACCCAGTACTTC.

This sequence joins TRBV20-1 and TRBJ1-2; D remains ambiguous. The germline V gene encodes CDR1 DFQATT and CDR2 SNEGSKA (reference sequence). V lost 5 bases, J lost 3 bases, and 7 bases lay in between. This CDR3 has 11 amino acids. CDR3 in amino acids: CSAYYHYGYTF. CDR3 nucleotide sequence: TGCAGTGCTTACTACCACTATGGCTACACCTTC.

This clonotype was counted only a few times. The rearrangement links TRBV10-3 to TRBJ1-5; 11 bases align to TRBD1. CDR1 is ENHRY and CDR2 is SYGVKD in the germline V gene. This CDR3 has 14 residues. V was pared by 4 bases and J by 7 bases, with 3 bases of the junction left unmatched. CDR3 nucleotide sequence: TGTGCCATCAGTGGGACAGGGGGCGAGCAGCCCCAGCATTTT. Translated, it gives CAISGTGGEQPQHF.